Below are 17 T cell receptor beta chains sequenced from a single sample in a study of technical replicates of blood from a few donors. TCRdb's table, derived via immunoSEQ multiplex PCR, lists solely in-frame clones and lacks some. The table has roughly 45,000 clones, 80% to 95% seen once. The sequenced material came from PBMCs. All receptors come from a human donor in good health. Some clones in this sample may be carry-over from other donors' samples.

The chain recombines TRBV13 with TRBJ2-3; 8 bases are a match to TRBD2. CDR3 length: 14 residues. The V gene end was trimmed by 9 bases and the J gene end by 2 bases; junction bases not matched to a gene: 7. Germline values: CDR1 PRHDT, CDR2 FYEKMQ (reference sequence). The CDR3 is CASQLAGLTDTQYF. CDR3 DNA sequence: TGTGCCAGTCAGTTAGCGGGACTCACAGATACGCAGTATTTT.

The chain couples TRBV4-3 to TRBJ1-3, with TRBD1 identical over 10 bases. From germline, CDR1 is LGHNA and CDR2 YSLEER. The CDR3 spans 14 residues. Trimming cost V 8 bases and J 3 bases; bases outside gene matches: 4. The CDR3 region has the DNA TGCGCCAGCGGCGACAGGGGGCTTGGAAACACCATATATTTT. Residues: CASGDRGLGNTIYF.

This chain links TRBV5-4 with TRBJ1-6; TRBD1 aligns across 9 bases. Losses at the gene ends were 4 bases for V and 15 bases for J; bases not matched to a gene: 5. This CDR3 has 12 residues. In germline, CDR1 is SGHNT, CDR2 YYREEE (reference sequence). CDR3 sequence (DNA): TGTGCCAGCAGCCGGGACAGGGTGCTCCTCCACTTT. It specifies CASSRDRVLLHF.

The chain uses TRBV5-4 and TRBJ2-1, with D possibly matching TRBD2 (6 bases). V was trimmed by 0 bases and J by 4 bases, leaving 14 bases between them. There are 16 residues in the CDR3. CDR1 and CDR2 from the germline V gene are SGHNT and YYREEE (reference sequence). The CDR3 spells CASSLGAGLTYNEQFF. In nucleotides, the CDR3 is TGTGCCAGCAGCTTGGGGGCGGGACTCACTTACAATGAGCAGTTCTTC. The whole variable domain, remainder taken from reference TRBV5-4 and TRBJ2-1, is ETGVTQSPTHLIKTRGQQVTLRCSSQSGHNTVSWYQQALGQGPQFIFQYYREEENGRGNFPPRFSGLQFPNYSSELNVNALELDDSALYLCASSLGAGLTYNEQFFGPGTRLTVL.

V usage is TRBV10-3 and J usage is TRBJ1-2; 9 bases map to TRBD1. Germline V gene sequence: CDR1 ENHRY, CDR2 SYGVKD. This CDR3 is 14 amino acids long. The V and J ends lost 4 bases and 4 bases, in that order; junction bases with no gene match: 4. CDR3 bases: TGTGCCATCAGTGCCACAGGGGGCGCCTATGGCTACACCTTC. This sequence encodes CAISATGGAYGYTF.

This clone was recorded a few times. The chain is built from TRBV9 and TRBJ2-7; possible D gene TRBD1, 5 bases. Per germline, CDR1 SGDLS and CDR2 YYNGEE. The CDR3 is 12 amino acids. Between the trimmed V and J ends, which lost 3 bases and 6 bases, there was a span of 10 bases. The CDR3 bases are TGTGCCAGCAGCGGAACAGGACCCGAGCAGTACTTC. Its protein is CASSGTGPEQYF.

The rearrangement uses TRBV29-1 and TRBJ2-7, with 7 bases aligning to TRBD1. This CDR3 comprises 11 residues. Germline-derived CDR1 and CDR2 are SQVTM and ANQGSEA. V was clipped by 6 bases and J by 2 bases; unmatched bases: 1. This CDR3 is CSVTGTYEQYF. The DNA of the CDR3 is TGCAGCGTGACAGGGACCTACGAGCAGTACTTC.

This clone was detected only a few times. The chain's CDR3 is CASSQGGAGTQYF. The CDR3 region has the DNA TGTGCCAGCAGCCAAGGGGGCGCCGGGACCCAGTACTTC. J is TRBJ2-5 and V is TRBV6-5; TRBD1 aligns across 7 bases. The CDR3 length is 13 residues. V lost 6 bases to trimming and J lost 7 bases; unmatched junction nucleotides: 8. Germline-derived CDR1 and CDR2 are MNHEY and SVGAGI.

The CDR3 coding sequence is TGTGCCAGCCACCCAGCGGGGGGGAACCAAGAGACCCAGTACTTC. Protein sequence: CASHPAGGNQETQYF. The J gene is TRBJ2-5, the V gene TRBV2, with TRBD2 identical over 10 bases. The junction had 6 bases not matched to a gene; V was cut back by 8 bases and J by 0 bases. Germline lookup yields CDR1 SNHLY and CDR2 FYNNEI. The CDR3 covers 15 residues.

The gene calls are TRBV7-8 and TRBJ1-2; D remains ambiguous. Germline lookup yields CDR1 SGHVS and CDR2 FQNEAQ. The CDR3 sequence is 13 residues long. V was trimmed by 4 bases and J by 6 bases, leaving 12 bases between them. The CDR3 DNA reads as TGTGCCAGCAGCTCTGGCAGAGGAAATGGCTACACCTTC. Protein product: CASSSGRGNGYTF.

The gene calls are TRBV5-4 and TRBJ2-3; 7 bases map to TRBD2. Unmatched junction bases numbered 5, after V lost 0 bases and J lost 4 bases. Germline loops: CDR1 SGHNT, CDR2 YYREEE (reference sequence). There are 15 residues in the CDR3. The chain's CDR3 is CASSLAPTSSDTQYF. The CDR3 nucleotides read TGTGCCAGCAGCTTGGCGCCGACTAGCTCAGATACGCAGTATTTT.

This clone was counted between two and nine times. The J gene is TRBJ2-7, the V gene TRBV7-8; TRBD1 is a possible D gene (6 bases). Germline V gene lookup returns CDR1 SGHVS and CDR2 FQNEAQ. Trimming shortened V by 5 bases and J by 4 bases, and 12 bases separated the two germline ends. The CDR3 is 13 amino acids. In DNA, the CDR3 is TGTGCCAGCAGCCTATCACAGGGATACGAGCAGTACTTC. It codes for CASSLSQGYEQYF. The variable domain in full, with the rest retrieved from reference TRBV7-8 and TRBJ2-7, is GAGVSQSPRYKVAKRGQDVALRCDPISGHVSLFWYQQALGQGPEFLTYFQNEAQLDKSGLPSDRFFAERPEGSVSTLKIQRTQQEDSAVYLCASSLSQGYEQYFGPGTRLTVT.

The gene calls are TRBV4-1 and TRBJ2-7; 11 bases agree with TRBD1. This CDR3 comprises 13 residues. Looked up from germline, CDR1 is MGHRA and CDR2 is YSYEKL. The ends lost 4 bases at V and 5 bases at J; junction bases unmatched: 1. CDR3 bases: TGCGCCAGCAGCCGGGACAGGGGGGACGAGCAGTACTTC. Encoded protein: CASSRDRGDEQYF.

This sequence joins TRBV10-3 and TRBJ1-6; possible D gene TRBD1, 5 bases. Looked up from germline, CDR1 is ENHRY and CDR2 is SYGVKD. This CDR3 is built from 15 residues. V was trimmed by 0 bases and J by 14 bases, leaving 17 bases between them. This chain's CDR3 is CAISESSGRGGALHF. As DNA, the CDR3 is TGTGCCATCAGTGAGTCGTCAGGGAGGGGAGGAGCCCTCCACTTT.

The rearrangement joins TRBV4-3 to TRBJ2-2, with 9 bases identical to TRBD2. CDR1 and CDR2 from the germline V gene are LGHNA and YSLEER. Trimming took 4 bases from V and 0 from J; bases not matched to a gene: 9. The CDR3 has 18 residues. The CDR3 region has the DNA TGCGCCAGCAGCCTGGGGAGACTAGCGGCGGCGAACACCGGGGAGCTGTTTTTT. This encodes CASSLGRLAAANTGELFF.

The CDR3 sequence is CASSSVGGTEAFF. CDR3 in DNA: TGTGCCAGCAGCTCGGTGGGGGGCACTGAAGCTTTCTTT. The V call is TRBV7-9, the J call TRBJ1-1; the D gene is possibly TRBD1 (5 bases). With 4 bases removed from V and 4 bases from J, the gap between germline ends came to 10 bases. This CDR3 contains 13 residues. Germline CDR1 SEHNR, CDR2 FQNEAQ (reference sequence).

V and J are TRBV4-1 and TRBJ2-1; perhaps TRBD1 as D (6 bases). Trimming cost V 8 bases and J 9 bases, with 17 bases left between them. Germline values: CDR1 MGHRA, CDR2 YSYEKL. The CDR3 is made up of 13 amino acids. The CDR3 sequence is CASGGIPRGEQFF. Written as DNA, the CDR3 is TGCGCCAGCGGGGGCATACCTAGGGGTGAGCAGTTCTTC.